Presented here are 10 T cell receptor beta chains from one specimen sequenced in a study of cytomegalovirus exposure and HLA in healthy donors. 60 Vbeta and 13 Jbeta primers were used in PCR. TCRdb's copy holds only in-frame clones and misses some; the assay was immunoSEQ multiplex PCR. The table lists approximately 100,000 clones, 70% to 80% of them singletons. Sequencing used PBMCs. All receptors derive from a human donor in good health.

J is TRBJ2-7 and V is TRBV5-6; D possibly corresponds to TRBD2 (5 bases). V lost 4 bases, J lost 3 bases, and 14 bases lay in between. Germline loops: CDR1 SGHDT, CDR2 YYEEEE. The CDR3 has 14 residues. The CDR3 DNA follows: TGTGCCAGCAGCGCCCGGGGTAGTGACTACGAGCAGTACTTC. Its translation: CASSARGSDYEQYF.

This clone was seen only a few times. The chain carries TRBV27 and TRBJ1-2; D uncertain. The V and J ends lost 5 bases and 4 bases respectively, with 26 bases between them. The CDR3 consists of 18 residues. Germline V gene sequence: CDR1 MNHEY, CDR2 SMNVEV (reference sequence). CDR3 sequence (DNA): TGTGCCAGCAGTCCGTCCGGGATCCGGCTTCGGGGAACCTATGGCTACACCTTC. Protein sequence: CASSPSGIRLRGTYGYTF.

V and J are TRBV15 and TRBJ1-2; D call uncertain. V was shortened by 3 bases and J by 8 bases, with 13 bases between the two germline ends. This CDR3 is 13 amino acids long. Germline V gene sequence: CDR1 LNHNV, CDR2 YYDKDF (reference sequence). DNA for the CDR3: TGTGCCACCAGCAGTCAGACGGGAGTCGGCTACACCTTC. It specifies CATSSQTGVGYTF.

The CDR3 nucleotides are TGTGCCAGCAGTCCGCCGGGGTGGAACACTGAAGCTTTCTTT. Protein product: CASSPPGWNTEAFF. This chain connects TRBV28 to TRBJ1-1; D not resolved. The CDR3 spans 14 residues. Between the trimmed V and J ends, which lost 5 bases and 1 base, there was a span of 11 bases. Germline lookup yields CDR1 MDHEN and CDR2 SYDVKM.

The J gene is TRBJ2-1, the V gene TRBV7-3; possible D gene TRBD2, 5 bases. Germline CDR1 and CDR2: SGHTA and FQGTGA. Trimming removed 1 base from V and 8 bases from J, with 6 bases in between. The CDR3 has 12 residues. Here the CDR3 reads CASSLRGDEQFF. CDR3 bases: TGTGCCAGCAGCTTAAGGGGAGATGAGCAGTTCTTC.

The chain uses TRBV15 and TRBJ2-2; 7 bases match TRBD2. Germline V CDR1 and CDR2: LNHNV, YYDKDF (reference sequence). The CDR3 contains 16 residues. V was clipped by 1 base and J by 1 base; unmatched bases: 3. CDR3 sequence reads: CATSRARGENTGELFF. CDR3 coding DNA: TGTGCCACCAGCAGAGCCCGGGGGGAGAACACCGGGGAGCTGTTTTTT.

The chain carries TRBV15 and TRBJ2-7; D may be TRBD2 (7 bases). CDR1 and CDR2 (germline): LNHNV, YYDKDF (reference sequence). Trimming removed 5 bases at V and 3 bases at J, with 20 bases between. This CDR3 comprises 16 residues. DNA for the CDR3: TGTGCCACCAGCGTCCTGGGGGGGGCACGGGACTACGAGCAGTACTTC. It is translated as CATSVLGGARDYEQYF.

V is TRBV2 and J is TRBJ1-4; 11 bases are shared with TRBD1. The CDR3 contains 16 residues. The V and J ends lost 5 bases and 5 bases, in that order; junction bases with no gene match: 7. Germline V gene sequence: CDR1 SNHLY, CDR2 FYNNEI. As DNA, the CDR3 is TGTGCCAGCAGTTCCGGGACAGGGGGAGGAAATGAAAAACTGTTTTTT. It encodes CASSSGTGGGNEKLFF.

The chain joins TRBV7-9 to TRBJ1-1; D is possibly TRBD1 (5 bases). Germline-derived CDR1 and CDR2 are SEHNR and FQNEAQ (reference sequence). The ends were cut back, 1 base at V and 0 bases at J, with 21 bases in the middle. The CDR3 is 19 amino acids. The CDR3 reads CASSLGPESGSTMNTEAFF. The CDR3 DNA is TGTGCCAGCAGCTTAGGACCTGAGTCAGGGTCCACCATGAACACTGAAGCTTTCTTT. The full variable domain, completed using reference TRBV7-9 and TRBJ1-1, is DTGVSQNPRHKITKRGQNVTFRCDPISEHNRLYWYRQTLGQGPEFLTYFQNEAQLEKSRLLSDRFSAERPKGSFSTLEIQRTEQGDSAMYLCASSLGPESGSTMNTEAFFGQGTRLTVV.

This clone was seen a few times. The chain has TRBV7-6 and TRBJ2-1; 12 bases align to TRBD2. The germline CDR1 and CDR2 sequences are SGHVS and FNYEAQ. The CDR3 has 21 residues. The ends lost 4 bases at V and 7 bases at J; junction bases unmatched: 23. The CDR3 protein is CASSSQLPSSLTSGRMNEQFF. The CDR3, as DNA: TGTGCCAGCAGCTCCCAGCTTCCCAGTTCGCTTACTAGCGGGAGGATGAATGAGCAGTTCTTC. Filled out from reference TRBV7-6 and TRBJ2-1, the complete variable domain reads GAGVSQSPRYKVTKRGQDVALRCDPISGHVSLYWYRQALGQGPEFLTYFNYEAQQDKSGLPNDRFSAERPEGSISTLTIQRTEQRDSAMYRCASSSQLPSSLTSGRMNEQFFGPGTRLTVL.